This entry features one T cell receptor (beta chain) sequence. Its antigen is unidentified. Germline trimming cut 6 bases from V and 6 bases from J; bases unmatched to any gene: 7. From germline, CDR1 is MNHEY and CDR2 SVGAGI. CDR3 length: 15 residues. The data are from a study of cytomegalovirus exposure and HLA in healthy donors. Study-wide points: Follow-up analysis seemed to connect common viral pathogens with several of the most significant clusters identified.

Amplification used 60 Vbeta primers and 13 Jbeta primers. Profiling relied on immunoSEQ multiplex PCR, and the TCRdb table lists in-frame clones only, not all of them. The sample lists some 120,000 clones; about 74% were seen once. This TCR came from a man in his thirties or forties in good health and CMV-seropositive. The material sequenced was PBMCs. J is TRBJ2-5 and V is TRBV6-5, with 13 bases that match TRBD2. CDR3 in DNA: TGTGCCAGCAGCGGGGGACTAGCGGGGCGCCAGACCCAGTACTTC. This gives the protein CASSGGLAGRQTQYF.